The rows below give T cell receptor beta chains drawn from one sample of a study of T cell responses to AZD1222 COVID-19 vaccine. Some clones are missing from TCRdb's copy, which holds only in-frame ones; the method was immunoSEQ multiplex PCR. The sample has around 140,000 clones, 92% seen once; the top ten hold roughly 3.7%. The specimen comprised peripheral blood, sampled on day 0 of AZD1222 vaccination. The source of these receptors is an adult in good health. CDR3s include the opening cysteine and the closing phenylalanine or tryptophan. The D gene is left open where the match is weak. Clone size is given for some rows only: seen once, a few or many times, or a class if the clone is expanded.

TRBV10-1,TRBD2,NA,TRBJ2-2,CASGAGEFGGELFF,TGCGCCAGCGGCGCGGGGGAGTTCGGCGGGGAGCTGTTTTTT
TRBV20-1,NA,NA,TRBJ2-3,CSARTDTQYF,TGCAGTGCTCGCACAGATACGCAGTATTTT
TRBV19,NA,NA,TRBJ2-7,CASSISIATYEQYF,TGTGCCAGTAGTATATCGATCGCAACCTACGAGCAGTACTTC
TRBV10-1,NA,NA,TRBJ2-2,CASRAGYPNTGELFF,TGCGCCAGCAGAGCAGGGTACCCGAACACCGGGGAGCTGTTTTTT
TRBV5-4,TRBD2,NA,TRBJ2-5,CASSSRLAGGETQYF,TGTGCCAGCAGCTCCCGACTAGCGGGAGGTGAGACCCAGTACTTC
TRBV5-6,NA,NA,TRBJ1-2,CASSLELQGANYGYTF,TGTGCCAGCAGCTTGGAGTTGCAGGGAGCTAACTATGGCTACACCTTC
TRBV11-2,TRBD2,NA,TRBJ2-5,CASSPRGLAGGQGETQYF,TGTGCCAGCAGCCCGAGGGGGCTAGCGGGAGGGCAAGGGGAGACCCAGTACTTC
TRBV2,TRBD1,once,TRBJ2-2,CASRTGLGGELFF,TGTGCCAGCAGGACAGGGCTTGGCGGGGAGCTGTTTTTT
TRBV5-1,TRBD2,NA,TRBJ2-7,CASSLRGGASYEQYF,TGCGCCAGCAGCTTACGGGGGGGAGCATCCTACGAGCAGTACTTC
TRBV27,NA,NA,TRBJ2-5,CASSLSQGLETQYF,TGTGCCAGCAGTTTATCGCAGGGATTAGAGACCCAGTACTTC
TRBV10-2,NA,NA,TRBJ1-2,CASPPAPNYGYTF,TGCGCCAGCCCCCCGGCCCCGAACTATGGCTACACCTTC
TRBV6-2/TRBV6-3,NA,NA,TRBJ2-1,CASSYQTTGTPSSYNEQFF,TGTGCCAGCAGTTACCAAACCACCGGGACCCCGAGCTCCTACAATGAGCAGTTCTTC
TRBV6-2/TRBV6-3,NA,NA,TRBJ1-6,CASSLMTAYNSPLHF,TGTGCCAGCAGTTTGATGACAGCTTATAATTCACCCCTCCACTTT
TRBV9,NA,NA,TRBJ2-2,CASSVHGVVNTGELFF,TGTGCCAGCAGCGTACATGGGGTGGTGAACACCGGGGAGCTGTTTTTT
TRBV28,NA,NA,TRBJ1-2,CASSLAPHQDGYTF,TGTGCCAGCAGTTTAGCCCCCCATCAGGATGGCTACACCTTC
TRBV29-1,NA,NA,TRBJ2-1,CSVGRRGGNEQFF,TGCAGCGTTGGCCGGCGAGGGGGCAATGAGCAGTTCTTC
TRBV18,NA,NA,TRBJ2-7,CASSLQGSSYEQYF,TGTGCCAGCTCACTTCAAGGGAGCTCCTACGAGCAGTACTTC
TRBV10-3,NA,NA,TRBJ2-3,CAISDGPLGRRNTQYF,TGTGCCATCAGTGACGGACCCTTGGGGAGAAGGAATACGCAGTATTTT
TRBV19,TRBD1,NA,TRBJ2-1,CASRPGQVMGPSIGSYNEQFF,TGTGCCAGTAGGCCGGGACAGGTAATGGGCCCCTCTATAGGCTCCTACAATGAGCAGTTCTTC
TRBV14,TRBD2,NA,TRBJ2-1,CASSPYPGLAGGWSYNEQFF,TGTGCCAGCAGCCCGTATCCGGGACTAGCGGGAGGGTGGTCCTACAATGAGCAGTTCTTC
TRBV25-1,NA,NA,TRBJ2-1,CASSVRRGNEQFF,TGTGCCAGCAGTGTCCGCAGGGGAAATGAGCAGTTCTTC
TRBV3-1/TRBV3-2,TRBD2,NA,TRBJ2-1,CASSSMFAGGGHEQFF,TGTGCCAGCAGCTCAATGTTCGCGGGAGGTGGCCATGAGCAGTTCTTC
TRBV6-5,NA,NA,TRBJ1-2,CASSRMDGSYGYTF,TGTGCCAGCAGTAGAATGGACGGGAGCTATGGCTACACCTTC
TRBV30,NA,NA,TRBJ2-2,CAWSVFLTGELFF,TGTGCCTGGAGTGTATTTCTCACCGGGGAGCTGTTTTTT
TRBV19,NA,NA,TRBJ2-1,CASSPSRGRNEQFF,TGTGCCAGTAGCCCCTCGCGGGGGCGGAATGAGCAGTTCTTC
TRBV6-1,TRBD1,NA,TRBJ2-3,CASSDQGARDTQYF,TGTGCCAGCAGTGATCAGGGGGCTAGAGATACGCAGTATTTT
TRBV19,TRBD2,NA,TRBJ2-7,CASSEFSGRAYEQYF,TGTGCCAGTAGCGAATTTAGCGGGAGGGCCTACGAGCAGTACTTC
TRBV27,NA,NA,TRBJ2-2,CASSSAGGGQGFTGELFF,TGTGCCAGCAGTTCAGCGGGGGGCGGACAGGGATTCACCGGGGAGCTGTTTTTT
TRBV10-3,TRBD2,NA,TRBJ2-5,CAISEIAGGLQETQYF,TGTGCCATCAGTGAAATTGCGGGAGGGCTGCAAGAGACCCAGTACTTC
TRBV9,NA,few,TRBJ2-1,CASSVEKAINEQFF,TGTGCCAGCAGCGTAGAGAAAGCAATCAATGAGCAGTTCTTC
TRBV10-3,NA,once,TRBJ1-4,CAIRTSLGEKLFF,TGTGCCATCCGGACTTCGCTAGGTGAAAAACTGTTTTTT
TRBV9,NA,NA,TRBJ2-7,CASSVAPQYYEQYF,TGTGCCAGCAGCGTCGCCCCTCAATACTACGAGCAGTACTTC
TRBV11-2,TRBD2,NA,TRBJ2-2,CASSRGGRGRIGELFF,TGTGCCAGCAGCCGGGGGGGTCGCGGGAGGATCGGGGAGCTGTTTTTT
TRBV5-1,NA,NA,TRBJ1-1,CASRGIAGQNTEAFF,TGCGCCAGCAGGGGGATCGCCGGGCAAAACACTGAAGCTTTCTTT
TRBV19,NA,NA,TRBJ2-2,CASSGRRVTGELFF,TGTGCCAGTAGCGGGAGAAGGGTCACCGGGGAGCTGTTTTTT
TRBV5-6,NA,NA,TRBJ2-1,CASSPSPGTRDDNEQFF,TGTGCCAGCAGCCCCTCTCCCGGGACACGGGACGACAATGAGCAGTTCTTC
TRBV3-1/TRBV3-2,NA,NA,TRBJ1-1,CASGWGTEAFF,TGTGCCAGCGGGTGGGGCACTGAAGCTTTCTTT
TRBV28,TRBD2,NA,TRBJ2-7,CASSSGLAAYEQYF,TGTGCCAGCAGTTCCGGACTAGCGGCCTACGAGCAGTACTTC
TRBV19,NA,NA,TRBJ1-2,CASSIQGRGYTF,TGTGCCAGTAGTATACAGGGACGTGGCTACACCTTC
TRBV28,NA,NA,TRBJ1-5,CASSFGGRRVGQPQHF,TGTGCCAGCAGTTTTGGAGGGAGGAGGGTCGGACAGCCCCAGCATTTT
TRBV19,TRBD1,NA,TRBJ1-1,CASTQDRAGNTEAFF,TGTGCCAGTACCCAAGACAGGGCTGGGAACACTGAAGCTTTCTTT
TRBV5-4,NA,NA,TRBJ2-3,CASSFFEGEFTDTQYF,TGTGCCAGCAGCTTCTTCGAGGGGGAGTTCACAGATACGCAGTATTTT
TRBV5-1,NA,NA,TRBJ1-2,CASSLSGDYGYTF,TGCGCCAGCAGCTTGTCAGGGGACTATGGCTACACCTTC
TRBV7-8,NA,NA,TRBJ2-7,CASSLSLLYEQYF,TGTGCCAGCAGCTTATCACTGCTGTACGAGCAGTACTTC
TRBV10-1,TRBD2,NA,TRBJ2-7,CASSVGSGKREQYF,TGCGCCAGCAGTGTTGGTAGCGGGAAGCGAGAGCAGTACTTC
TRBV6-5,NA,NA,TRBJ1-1,CASSLAIGVEAFF,TGTGCCAGCAGCCTAGCTATTGGTGTTGAAGCTTTCTTT
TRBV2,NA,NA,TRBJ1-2,CASSAGRNGYTF,TGTGCCAGCAGTGCAGGGCGGAATGGCTACACCTTC
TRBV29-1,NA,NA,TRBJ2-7,CSVEGAAVGEQYF,TGCAGCGTTGAGGGGGCGGCCGTAGGCGAGCAGTACTTC